Each of the 9 T cell receptor beta chains below was sequenced from the same sample in a study of PD-L1 blockade in urothelial cancer. Time point defined: pretreatment peripheral blood. Produced via immunoSEQ multiplex PCR; TCRdb's table is partial and in-frame only. The sample lists tens of thousands of clones; about 83% were seen once. The sequenced sample was PBMCs, obtained around atezolizumab (anti-PD-L1) treatment. The receptors stem from a man between 60 and 70 years old with urothelial cancer.

V gene TRBV7-6 combines with J gene TRBJ2-1, with 8 bases matching TRBD2. The CDR3 runs to 16 residues. The V gene's germline CDR1 is SGHVS and CDR2 FNYEAQ. With 2 bases clipped from V and 0 bases from J, the junction kept 3 bases outside the gene matches. The CDR3 sequence is CASSLMRGDSYNEQFF. The CDR3 DNA sequence: TGTGCCAGCAGCTTAATGCGGGGGGACTCCTACAATGAGCAGTTCTTC. Drawing the rest from reference TRBV7-6 and TRBJ2-1, the complete variable domain is GAGVSQSPRYKVTKRGQDVALRCDPISGHVSLYWYRQALGQGPEFLTYFNYEAQQDKSGLPNDRFSAERPEGSISTLTIQRTEQRDSAMYRCASSLMRGDSYNEQFFGPGTRLTVL.

About this clone: This sample includes further DNA sequences coding for the same CDR3. J is TRBJ1-1 and V is TRBV19; D unresolved. The V end lost 1 base, the J end lost 0 bases, and 12 bases lay between the germline ends. The CDR3 is 16 residues long. CDR1 is LNHDA and CDR2 is SQIVND in the germline V gene (reference sequence). The CDR3 spells CASSIGSVQVNTEAFF. The CDR3 DNA follows: TGTGCCAGTAGTATAGGTTCCGTTCAGGTGAACACTGAAGCTTTCTTT.

The chain is built from TRBV19 and TRBJ2-4; tentative D call: TRBD1 (5 bases). The CDR3 spans 15 residues. CDR1 is LNHDA, CDR2 SQIVND, per germline (reference sequence). Trimming left V 0 bases short and J 1 base short, with 7 bases between. CDR3 region: CASSIDPGAKNIQYF. The DNA for the CDR3 is TGTGCCAGTAGTATAGATCCAGGGGCCAAAAACATTCAGTACTTC.

J is TRBJ1-5 and V is TRBV5-1; D possibly corresponds to TRBD1 (6 bases). Germline V gene lookup returns CDR1 SGHRS and CDR2 YFSETQ. This CDR3 region has 15 residues. V was cut by 0 bases and J by 7 bases, with 14 bases left in between. The CDR3 coding sequence is TGCGCCAGCAGCTTGGGATCGGGGGGCCGGCAGCCCCAGCATTTT. This sequence encodes CASSLGSGGRQPQHF. Complete variable domain (other parts from reference TRBV5-1 and TRBJ1-5): KAGVTQTPRYLIKTRGQQVTLSCSPISGHRSVSWYQQTPGQGLQFLFEYFSETQRNKGNFPGRFSGRQFSNSRSEMNVSTLELGDSALYLCASSLGSGGRQPQHFGDGTRLSIL.

The CDR3 protein is CASSGGPASSEAFF. DNA for the CDR3: TGTGCCAGCAGTGGGGGCCCGGCCAGCTCTGAAGCTTTCTTT. This chain links TRBV2 with TRBJ1-1, with D perhaps matching TRBD1 (5 bases). The CDR3 has 14 amino acids. The germline V gene encodes CDR1 SNHLY and CDR2 FYNNEI. V lost 4 bases and J 6 bases, leaving 15 bases between the germline ends.

The CDR3 here is CASPRRAGNTEAFF. In DNA, the CDR3 is TGTGCCAGCCCTCGGAGGGCCGGGAACACTGAAGCTTTCTTT. The V call is TRBV6-8, the J call TRBJ1-1; D not certain. CDR3 length equals 14 residues. The germline CDR1 and CDR2 sequences are MNHGY and SAAAGT. Trimming took 8 bases from V and 1 from J, leaving 14 bases between them.

This clone was seen just once. The V and J genes are TRBV5-5 and TRBJ2-7, with TRBD1 identical over 9 bases. CDR1 and CDR2 (germline): SGHKS, YYEKEE (reference sequence). The CDR3 runs 16 residues. J lost 2 bases, V lost 3 bases, and 9 bases had no gene match. The CDR3 loop reads CASSSGTGTGTYEQYF. For the CDR3, the DNA is TGTGCCAGCAGCTCCGGGACCGGGACAGGGACCTACGAGCAGTACTTC.

The chain recombines TRBV5-4 with TRBJ2-3; 9 bases fit TRBD2. Germline loops: CDR1 SGHNT, CDR2 YYREEE (reference sequence). There are 16 residues in the CDR3. The V gene end was trimmed by 4 bases and the J gene end by 7 bases; junction bases not matched to a gene: 13. The CDR3 spells CASSPEGGRGRYTQYF. The CDR3 nucleotides are TGTGCCAGCAGCCCGGAGGGCGGGAGGGGCAGGTATACGCAGTATTTT.

The rearrangement joins TRBV5-1 to TRBJ1-2; D ambiguous. V was trimmed by 7 bases and J by 3 bases, leaving 7 bases between them. Germline assignment: CDR1 SGHRS and CDR2 YFSETQ. The CDR3 is 11 amino acids. CDR3 coding DNA: TGCGCCAGCGCCGGGGACTATGGCTACACCTTC. Encoded protein: CASAGDYGYTF.